This T cell receptor beta chain is from a study of radiation and T cells in renal cell carcinoma. The V gene end was trimmed by 3 bases and the J gene end by 0 bases; junction bases not matched to a gene: 6. CDR1 and CDR2 from the germline V gene are SGHAT and FQNNGV. The CDR3 contains 17 residues. This sample's treatment: treatment-naive control, cytoreductive nephrectomy. Measured with immunoSEQ multiplex PCR; TCRdb has only the in-frame clones, and not every one. The table records 15,000 or so clones, around two thirds of them present only once. The sequence came from a man aged 55 to 70 with renal cell carcinoma. The specimen was tumor tissue, collected from a patient whose treatment was nephrectomy without radiotherapy. The chain has TRBV11-2 and TRBJ1-3, with TRBD1 matching 9 bases. The CDR3 nucleotides are TGTGCCAGCAGCTTGGTCCTGACAGGGGGCTCTGGAAACACCATATATTTT. Its protein is CASSLVLTGGSGNTIYF. Supplemented by reference TRBV11-2 and TRBJ1-3, the full variable domain reads EAGVAQSPRYKIIEKRQSVAFWCNPISGHATLYWYQQILGQGPKLLIQFQNNGVVDDSQLPKDRFSAERLKGVDSTLKIQPAKLEDSAVYLCASSLVLTGGSGNTIYFGEGSWLTVV.